A selection of T cell receptor beta chains follows, all from one sample in a study of blood T cell repertoires in COVID-19. Produced via immunoSEQ multiplex PCR; TCRdb's table is partial and in-frame only. Among 45,000 to 65,000 clones listed, about four fifths were seen once. Sample: peripheral blood. Receptor source: a human donor in a cohort sampled during active COVID-19. Both conserved end residues are part of each CDR3. The order of the fields is clone size, D gene, V gene, J gene, CDR3 DNA, CDR3 protein. The D gene is left open where the match is weak. A row's size may be missing; if present it is once, few, many or a size class.

NA	NA	TRBV7-6	TRBJ1-5	TGTGCCAGCAGCTCGAGGGAAGGGCAGCCCCAGCATTTT	CASSSREGQPQHF
NA	NA	TRBV5-1	TRBJ2-5	TGCGCCAGCAGCTTGACTCGGTCGGGACAAGAGACCCAGTACTTC	CASSLTRSGQETQYF
NA	NA	TRBV19	TRBJ2-1	TGTGCCAGTAGTATAACAGGTTACAATGAGCAGTTCTTC	CASSITGYNEQFF
few	NA	TRBV24-1	TRBJ2-5	TGTGCCAAGTGGGGGGTAGCGAGGTACCAAGAGACCCAGTACTTC	CAKWGVARYQETQYF
few	TRBD2	TRBV7-9	TRBJ2-1	TGTGCCGGGTCTAATAGCGGGGGGAACAATGAGCAGTTCTTC	CAGSNSGGNNEQFF
NA	NA	TRBV4-1	TRBJ2-4	TGCGCCAGCAGTGGAGTACTAGCCAAAAACATTCAGTACTTC	CASSGVLAKNIQYF
NA	NA	TRBV28	TRBJ1-5	TGTGCCAGCAGTCCCTACCTCGGGGGTTCGGGACAGCCCCAGCATTTT	CASSPYLGGSGQPQHF
once	NA	TRBV7-7	TRBJ2-2	TGTGCCAGCAGCCCCAACGGCGGGGAGCTGTTTTTT	CASSPNGGELFF
NA	TRBD1	TRBV10-3	TRBJ1-4	TGTGCCATCAGTCCCTCGGGGGGACAGGGGGTTGAAAAACTGTTTTTT	CAISPSGGQGVEKLFF
NA	TRBD2	TRBV7-8	TRBJ2-1	TGTGCCAGCAGCCTCAGCGGGGCCTCCTACAATGAGCAGTTCTTC	CASSLSGASYNEQFF
NA	NA	TRBV7-9	TRBJ1-1	TGTGCCAGCAGCCGCTGGGACGACAGGAGAACTGAAGCTTTCTTT	CASSRWDDRRTEAFF
NA	TRBD1	TRBV10-3	TRBJ1-5	TGTGCCATCAGTGATGGGACAGGGGCTCAGCCCCAGCATTTT	CAISDGTGAQPQHF
NA	NA	TRBV18	TRBJ1-4	TGTGCCAGCTCACCGACAGTGAATAATGAAAAACTGTTTTTT	CASSPTVNNEKLFF
few	NA	TRBV2	TRBJ2-7	TGTGCCAGCAGTGAAGATGCGGCATACTCCTACGAGCAGTACTTC	CASSEDAAYSYEQYF
NA	NA	TRBV10-3	TRBJ1-1	TGTGCCATCAGTGCCCTCAAAAGGCGGACTGAAGCTTTCTTT	CAISALKRRTEAFF
NA	TRBD2	TRBV5-4	TRBJ2-6	TGTGCCAGCAGCTTGGGTCTAGCGGGCCGAAGTGGGGCCAACGTCCTGACTTTC	CASSLGLAGRSGANVLTF
NA	TRBD2	TRBV2	TRBJ2-3	TGTGCCAGCAGGGTTTCTAGCGGGGGGCACACAGATACGCAGTATTTT	CASRVSSGGHTDTQYF
NA	NA	TRBV7-2	TRBJ1-2	TGTGCCAGCAGCTTATCTGCAGGGGACTATGGCTACACCTTC	CASSLSAGDYGYTF
NA	TRBD1	TRBV19	TRBJ1-1	TGTGCCAGTAGCCCAAGACAGGGAATGAACACTGAAGCTTTCTTT	CASSPRQGMNTEAFF
NA	NA	TRBV6-5	TRBJ2-7	TGTGCCAGCAGTTGGACATACTCCTACGAGCAGTACTTC	CASSWTYSYEQYF
NA	TRBD2	TRBV13	TRBJ2-3	TGTGCCAGCAGCTCCGGAGCGGGGGAACCCACAGATACGCAGTATTTT	CASSSGAGEPTDTQYF
few	TRBD1	TRBV5-6	TRBJ1-2	TGTGCCAGCAGCCGATACTCCGGGACAGGGATAGGCTACACCTTC	CASSRYSGTGIGYTF
NA	NA	TRBV5-1	TRBJ2-1	TGCGCCAGCAGCTTGGCGCCGGGAGTCTACAATGAGCAGTTCTTC	CASSLAPGVYNEQFF
NA	NA	TRBV7-6	TRBJ1-4	TGTGCCAGCAGCTTAGGTGCGGGGGTCGCGCCTAATGAAAAACTGTTTTTT	CASSLGAGVAPNEKLFF
NA	TRBD1	TRBV19	TRBJ1-1	TGTGCCAGTAGTATAGGTACAGGGGGTTTGAACACTGAAGCTTTCTTT	CASSIGTGGLNTEAFF
NA	NA	TRBV19	TRBJ2-5	TGTGCCAGTAGTTCCCGACTACGCCCCGGCCTCGGAGAGACCCAGTACTTC	CASSSRLRPGLGETQYF
NA	NA	TRBV19	TRBJ1-1	TGTACCAGTAGTCGTGTGAACACTGAAGCTTTCTTT	CTSSRVNTEAFF
NA	TRBD1	TRBV6-5	TRBJ1-1	TGTGCCAGCAGAATGACTCCCGGACAGGGAGAGGCTTTCTTT	CASRMTPGQGEAFF
NA	NA	TRBV27	TRBJ1-2	TGTGCCAGCAGTCTCAGGGGTTATGGCTACACCTTC	CASSLRGYGYTF